This entry describes one T cell receptor beta chain. No cognate antigen has been identified for it. Base qualities are not at hand, and no much larger clone is one base apart. These data come from a study of T cell changes during pregnancy in multiple sclerosis (dated by TCRdb to the late 2010s). Notes on the research overall: Changes in the T cell repertoire over the course of pregnancy were examined in this study in women with multiple sclerosis.

V loses 6 bases at its end and J loses 0 bases; junction bases beyond the gene matches: 6. The cysteine opens and the phenylalanine closes a CDR3 of 15 amino acids. The CDR3 DNA has 45 bases and is translated from base 1. Sequences SNHLY (CDR1) and FYNNEI (CDR2) are obtained from the germline V gene. Libraries were made using the immunoSEQ multiplex PCR assay. TCRdb's version of the immuneACCESS table is confined to in-frame rearrangements and falls short of the full clone set. An unresolved V gene accounts for under half of the shortfall where checked; the remainder is of unknown origin. In this sample the table shows tens of thousands of clones, 91% of which occur a single time. About 0.8% of the sample goes to the ten largest clones.

Sequencing was performed on CD4+ T cells from peripheral blood mononuclear cells, taken in the first trimester of pregnancy. The rearranged segments are TRBV2 and TRBJ1-1; 8 central bases correspond to TRBD1. The receptor comes from a female donor with multiple sclerosis, enrolled in a pregnancy study. In nucleotides, the sequence is TGTGCCAGCAGCAGGGGGCGGCGGATGAACACTGAAGCTTTCTTT. Its amino acids are CASSRGRRMNTEAFF.